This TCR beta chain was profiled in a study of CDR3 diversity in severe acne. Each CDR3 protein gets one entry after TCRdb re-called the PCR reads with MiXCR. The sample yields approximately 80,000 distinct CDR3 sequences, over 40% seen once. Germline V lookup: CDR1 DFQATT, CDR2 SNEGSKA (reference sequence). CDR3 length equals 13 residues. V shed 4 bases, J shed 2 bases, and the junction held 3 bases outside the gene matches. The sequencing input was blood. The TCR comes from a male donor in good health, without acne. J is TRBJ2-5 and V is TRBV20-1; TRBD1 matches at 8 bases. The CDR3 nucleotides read TGCAGTGCTACGACAGGGGTACAAGAGACCCAGTACTTC. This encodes CSATTGVQETQYF.